One sample yielded the 22 T cell receptor beta chains listed below, sequenced in a study of human T cells and chemical hapten exposure. The time point denotes: patch test 3, about 24 weeks after DPC sensitization. Described treatment: therapeutic diphenylcyclopropenone sensitization with weekly scalp DPC. Each CDR3 protein is one row after TCRdb ran MiXCR on the RACE reads. The sample consists of 90,000 to 140,000 distinct CDR3 sequences, less than 45% of them appearing once. The starting material was whole blood, obtained in connection with sensitization to the hapten diphenylcyclopropenone (DPC). The receptors derive from a middle-aged man with alopecia areata. Some clones in this sample may be carry-over from other donors' samples.

CDR3 coding DNA: TGCAGTGCTACGCGATCGAAACTAAGTTCCTACGAGCAGTACTTC. Its translation: CSATRSKLSSYEQYF. The chain links TRBV20-1 to TRBJ2-7, with D unclear. Trimming took 4 bases from V and 1 from J, leaving 17 bases between them. This CDR3 contains 15 residues. The germline gives CDR1 DFQATT, CDR2 SNEGSKA (reference sequence).

V is TRBV10-3 and J is TRBJ1-4, with D hard to call. Trimming took 6 bases from V and 7 from J, leaving 6 bases between them. This CDR3 is built from 11 residues. Germline V lookup: CDR1 ENHRY, CDR2 SYGVKD. Here the CDR3 reads CAIRVREKLFF. DNA for the CDR3: TGTGCCATCAGGGTACGTGAAAAACTGTTTTTT.

The gene calls are TRBV11-2 and TRBJ2-1, with 12 bases that match TRBD2. The CDR3 extends over 18 amino acids. Trimming at V came to 1 base and at J to 6 bases, leaving 10 bases not matched to a gene. From germline, CDR1 is SGHAT and CDR2 FQNNGV. The CDR3 region is CASSLARTSGTGGNEQFF. The CDR3 DNA reads as TGTGCCAGCAGCTTAGCCCGGACTAGCGGGACAGGAGGCAATGAGCAGTTCTTC.

The V and J genes are TRBV5-6 and TRBJ2-1; D not certain. The CDR3 sequence is 15 residues long. V lost 2 bases to trimming and J lost 0 bases, with 9 bases between them. CDR1 SGHDT and CDR2 YYEEEE come from the germline V gene. CDR3 nucleotide sequence: TGTGCCAGCAGCTTAGGAAAAAGCTCCTACAATGAGCAGTTCTTC. Its protein is CASSLGKSSYNEQFF.

The rearrangement uses TRBV7-2 and TRBJ2-6; maybe TRBD2 (5 bases). The CDR3 runs 18 residues. V gave up 1 base and J gave up 0 bases, with 13 bases separating them. Per germline, CDR1 SGHTA and CDR2 FQGNSA. CDR3 region: CASSLGAGPSSGANVLTF. The CDR3 DNA is TGTGCCAGCAGCTTAGGGGCGGGTCCTAGCTCTGGGGCCAACGTCCTGACTTTC.

The V gene is TRBV14, the J gene TRBJ2-2, with D hard to call. Germline CDR1 is SGHDN and CDR2 is FVKESK. V was shortened by 1 base and J by 6 bases, with 6 bases between the two germline ends. The length of the CDR3 is 13 residues. The CDR3 is CASSQVSPGELFF. The CDR3 DNA sequence: TGTGCCAGCAGCCAAGTCTCGCCCGGGGAGCTGTTTTTT.

This clonotype has just a few counts. This chain links TRBV6-2 or TRBV6-3 with TRBJ1-1; perhaps TRBD1 as D (5 bases). This CDR3 is built from 12 residues. V was clipped by 10 bases and J by 6 bases, with 15 bases between them. Germline V gene data show CDR1 as MNHEY and CDR2 as SVGEGT. The CDR3 DNA reads as TGTGCCACAAAAGGGGCGCCGGCTGAAGCTTTCTTT. Amino acids: CATKGAPAEAFF.

The genes are TRBV20-1 and TRBJ2-3; the match to TRBD2 covers 7 bases. V dropped 2 bases and J dropped 3; count of bases not matched to a gene: 5. The germline gives CDR1 DFQATT, CDR2 SNEGSKA (reference sequence). The CDR3 totals 14 residues. The CDR3, as DNA: TGCAGTGCTAGACGTGGACTAGAAACAGATACGCAGTATTTT. Its protein product is CSARRGLETDTQYF.

This rearrangement joins TRBV12-3 or TRBV12-4 to TRBJ2-1; D perhaps matches TRBD1 (6 bases). The V end was cut by 3 bases, the J end by 9 bases, with 18 bases between. The CDR3 loop spans 15 amino acids. The CDR3 sequence is CASSFSGPRGGEQFF. The CDR3 DNA follows: TGTGCCAGCAGTTTTTCGGGACCCAGAGGGGGTGAGCAGTTCTTC.

A few counts support this clonotype. V is TRBV28 and J is TRBJ1-1; D might be TRBD1 (5 bases). V was shortened by 3 bases and J by 1 base, with 12 bases between the two germline ends. This CDR3 has 15 amino acids. Germline V gene sequence: CDR1 MDHEN, CDR2 SYDVKM. CDR3 in DNA: TGTGCCAGCAGTTTGGGGGGTCCGTCGAACACTGAAGCTTTCTTT. Translating it yields CASSLGGPSNTEAFF.

In this sample, this clonotype turned up a few times. This sequence joins TRBV28 and TRBJ2-6; 7 nucleotides align to TRBD1. Looked up from germline, CDR1 is MDHEN and CDR2 is SYDVKM. J gave up 2 bases and V 5 bases, and 12 bases lay outside the gene matches. The CDR3 length is 18 residues. CDR3 region: CASSAIQGRVTGANVLTF. The CDR3 DNA is TGTGCCAGCAGTGCAATACAGGGGAGAGTTACTGGGGCCAACGTCCTGACTTTC.

The chain is built from TRBV27 and TRBJ2-1; D might be TRBD1 or TRBD2, each matching 5 bases. CDR3 size: 13 residues. The germline V gene encodes CDR1 MNHEY and CDR2 SMNVEV (reference sequence). V lost 2 bases and J lost 5, with 7 bases in between. The CDR3 here is CASSLQGDNEQFF. CDR3 bases: TGTGCCAGCAGTTTACAGGGAGACAATGAGCAGTTCTTC.

V and J are TRBV4-3 and TRBJ2-2, with D perhaps being TRBD1 or TRBD2 (6 bases each). The CDR3 contains 18 residues. Between the trimmed V and J ends, which lost 0 bases and 4 bases, there was a span of 18 bases. Germline CDR1 reads LGHNA; CDR2 reads YSLEER. In nucleotides, the CDR3 is TGCGCCAGCAGCCAAGAGGGGGCGGGGAGGTCTCTCACCGGGGAGCTGTTTTTT. This encodes CASSQEGAGRSLTGELFF.

This clonotype was detected a few times. The J gene is TRBJ2-3, the V gene TRBV10-3; TRBD1 agrees at 8 bases. CDR3 length equals 16 residues. From germline, CDR1 is ENHRY and CDR2 SYGVKD. The trim removed 6 bases at V and 4 bases at J, leaving 12 bases unmatched. The CDR3 sequence is CAISLGQDPLADTQYF. The CDR3 bases are TGTGCCATCAGCTTGGGACAGGACCCTCTTGCAGATACGCAGTATTTT.

This clonotype was detected only a few times. The rearrangement uses TRBV7-2 and TRBJ2-7, with 10 bases identical to TRBD2. The V gene's germline CDR1 is SGHTA and CDR2 FQGNSA. Trimming cost V 4 bases and J 1 base; bases outside gene matches: 4. This CDR3 has 15 residues. The CDR3, as DNA: TGTGCCAGCAGCTCATGGACTAGCGGTTCCTACGAGCAGTACGTC. Amino acid sequence: CASSSWTSGSYEQYV.

The chain has TRBV29-1 and TRBJ2-5; D is perhaps TRBD2 (7 bases). The ends were cut back, 4 bases at V and 4 bases at J, with 10 bases in the middle. Germline CDR1 SQVTM, CDR2 ANQGSEA. This CDR3 is 12 amino acids long. This CDR3 reads CSVGGGLETQYF. The DNA for the CDR3 is TGCAGCGTTGGGGGGGGGCTAGAGACCCAGTACTTC. The full variable domain, rest sourced from reference TRBV29-1 and TRBJ2-5, is SAVISQKPSRDICQRGTSLTIQCQVDSQVTMMFWYRQQPGQSLTLIATANQGSEATYESGFVIDKFPISRPNLTFSTLTVSNMSPEDSSIYLCSVGGGLETQYFGPGTRLLVL.

This clonotype has just a few counts. The rearrangement uses TRBV29-1 and TRBJ2-3; D remains unclear. Trimming took off 4 bases at V and 5 bases at J, with 13 bases between the two ends. The CDR3 covers 13 residues. Germline V CDR1 and CDR2: SQVTM, ANQGSEA. CDR3: CSVGPGSGDTQYF. The CDR3 region has the DNA TGCAGCGTTGGACCCGGGTCGGGAGATACGCAGTATTTT.

This clonotype came up a few times. The rearrangement uses TRBV29-1 and TRBJ2-7, with D perhaps matching TRBD1 (7 bases). Germline loops: CDR1 SQVTM, CDR2 ANQGSEA. There are 15 residues in the CDR3. With 4 bases removed from V and 6 bases from J, the gap between germline ends came to 22 bases. The CDR3 DNA reads as TGCAGCGTTGTCTCCAACGCGGGACAGATCGGCGAGCAGTACTTC. Residues: CSVVSNAGQIGEQYF.

The V call is TRBV25-1, the J call TRBJ2-7, with D possibly matching TRBD2 (5 bases). Trimming cost V 6 bases and J 2 bases, with 8 bases left between them. The germline V gene encodes CDR1 MGHDK and CDR2 SYGVNS. CDR3 length: 12 residues. The CDR3 reads CASRSGTYEQYF. The CDR3 DNA is TGTGCCAGCAGAAGCGGCACCTACGAGCAGTACTTC.

This clonotype was recorded many times. V is TRBV11-3 and J is TRBJ2-3; 7 nucleotides agree with TRBD2. V shed 2 bases and J 2 bases; nucleotides not matched to a gene: 7. This CDR3 has 16 residues. Germline values: CDR1 SGHNT, CDR2 YENEEA. The CDR3 here is CASSLMGGPDTDTQYF. The CDR3 DNA sequence: TGTGCCAGCAGCTTAATGGGAGGGCCCGACACAGATACGCAGTATTTT.

The chain combines TRBV28 with TRBJ2-4; D not resolved. Germline V gene sequence: CDR1 MDHEN, CDR2 SYDVKM. The CDR3 runs to 14 residues. Trimming removed 7 bases from V and 1 base from J, with 11 bases in between. The CDR3 region has the DNA TGTGCCAGCAATTTGGTCGGGGCCAAAAACATTCAGTACTTC. Translated, it gives CASNLVGAKNIQYF.

This clonotype has a handful of counts. This chain links TRBV27 with TRBJ2-6; D is uncertain. In germline, CDR1 is MNHEY, CDR2 SMNVEV (reference sequence). The CDR3 runs 14 residues. V was pared by 6 bases and J by 0 bases, with 6 bases between. Written as DNA, the CDR3 is TGTGCCAGCAGGTTAATCTCTGGGGCCAACGTCCTGACTTTC. Protein: CASRLISGANVLTF.